This TCR beta chain is from a study of T cell responses to AZD1222 COVID-19 vaccine. Study in general: Second-dose groups at about 4 or about 12 weeks were pooled.

Assay used: immunoSEQ multiplex PCR; TCRdb lists only in-frame clones, some missing. The table lists 90,000 to 120,000 clones, 93% of them singletons. The length of the CDR3 is 18 residues. The germline V gene encodes CDR1 SSHAT and CDR2 FNYEAQ (reference sequence). This clone has only one observation. At one end, the junction sequence differs from germline, possibly due to a read error. Material: peripheral blood, obtained on day 0 of AZD1222 vaccination. The sequence was collected from an adult in good health. The genes are TRBV7-7 and TRBJ2-5, with TRBD2 matching 13 bases. The CDR3 bases are TGTGCTAGCAGCTTATTCCTTGGGACTAGCGGGATGGCGGAGACCCAGTACTTC. This translates into CASSLFLGTSGMAETQYF.